This TCR beta chain was captured by sequencing in a study of cytomegalovirus exposure and HLA in healthy donors. The PCR was carried out with 60 Vbeta primers and 13 Jbeta primers. Only in-frame clones appear in the TCRdb table, and some are missing; sequencing was by immunoSEQ multiplex PCR. The table includes fewer than 200,000 clones, about 79% detected once. The CDR3 covers 11 residues. V trimming: 6 bases; J trimming: 15 bases; junction bases outside the gene matches: 11. The V gene's germline CDR1 is SQVTM and CDR2 ANQGSEA. Broader study findings: As a later analysis showed, a missense DCLRE1C variant was linked to trimming of TCR beta V- and J-genes. The dataset shows that most TCR sequences were rare, while some public TCRs occurred in many donors.

Points on this clone: Its specificity is unknown.

The TCR was taken from a woman in her 50s in good health and CMV-seropositive. Sequencing was done on a sample of PBMCs. The J gene is TRBJ2-1, the V gene TRBV29-1; TRBD1 matches at 7 bases. The DNA for the CDR3 is TGCAGCGTCCCACAGGGGAGAAACTGGTTCTTC. Its protein product is CSVPQGRNWFF.